This T cell receptor (beta chain) came from a study of blood T cell repertoires in COVID-19. Across the whole study: In each case, the material was cDNA or gDNA derived from T cells, B-cell-depleted T cells, or PBMCs.

The protocol was immunoSEQ multiplex PCR, while the TCRdb copy is restricted to in-frame clones and leaves out a portion. The sample consists of some 77,000 clones, 87% of them appearing once. V was pared by 3 bases and J by 7 bases, with 10 bases between. CDR1 and CDR2 from the germline V gene are LNHDA and SQIVND (reference sequence). This CDR3 is built from 14 residues. The sequencing input was peripheral blood. The sequence was collected from a man aged 30 to 39 with acute or convalescent COVID-19. The rearrangement joins TRBV19 to TRBJ1-6; D is undetermined. The CDR3 nucleotides read TGTGCCAGTAGTATTGGGCAGAAGAATTCACCCCTCCACTTT. Protein: CASSIGQKNSPLHF.